Following are 10 T cell receptor beta chains from one sample sequenced in a study of beta chain features in type 1 diabetes. Reverse transcribing all isolated RNA meant expressed TCRB transcripts were sequenced. Produced via immunoSEQ multiplex PCR; TCRdb's table is partial and in-frame only. The sample includes just over 600,000 clones, about 14% of them seen just once. Sequencing input: naive CD4+ T cells from blood. These TCRs come from a young man in good health.

The V call is TRBV5-6, the J call TRBJ2-7, with unresolved D. Looked up from germline, CDR1 is SGHDT and CDR2 is YYEEEE. V lost 1 base, J lost 7 bases, and 6 bases lay in between. The CDR3 has 11 residues. CDR3: CASSLRREQYF. DNA of the CDR3: TGTGCCAGCAGCTTGCGGAGAGAGCAGTACTTC.

This clone has only a few counts. The gene calls are TRBV25-1 and TRBJ1-5; maybe TRBD1 (5 bases). The ends were cut back, 1 base at V and 7 bases at J, with 17 bases in the middle. The germline CDR1 and CDR2 sequences are MGHDK and SYGVNS. The CDR3 consists of 16 residues. CDR3 region: CASSESGMGGRQPQHF. Written as DNA, the CDR3 is TGTGCCAGCAGTGAATCCGGAATGGGGGGACGCCAGCCCCAGCATTTT.

This clone was counted only a few times. The genes are TRBV7-2 and TRBJ1-3; D is unresolved. The germline V and J ends were trimmed by 5 bases and 0 bases, with 11 bases remaining between them. This CDR3 is 15 amino acids long. Germline CDR1 is SGHTA and CDR2 is FQGNSA. The CDR3 protein is CASSRVVDSGNTIYF. In DNA, the CDR3 is TGTGCCAGCAGCCGCGTGGTAGACTCTGGAAACACCATATATTTT.

This clone was found a few times. The chain has TRBV10-3 and TRBJ2-1, with D uncertain. V lost 0 bases and J lost 6, with 12 bases in between. In germline, CDR1 is ENHRY, CDR2 SYGVKD. The CDR3 spans 15 residues. The CDR3 bases are TGTGCCATCAGTGAGTCGAGATCTAGAAGCAATGAGCAGTTCTTC. Translated, it gives CAISESRSRSNEQFF.

This clone was observed a handful of times. The chain joins TRBV9 to TRBJ1-2; tentative D call: TRBD1 (5 bases). Germline-derived CDR1 and CDR2 are SGDLS and YYNGEE. The CDR3 extends over 15 amino acids. Trimming pared 4 bases from V and 2 bases from J, leaving 15 bases between. The CDR3 coding sequence is TGTGCCAGCAGCTCGGCGGGGAGGGGAAACTATGGCTACACCTTC. This encodes CASSSAGRGNYGYTF.

A word on this clone: In the same sample, other DNA sequences code for this CDR3. V usage is TRBV7-9 and J usage is TRBJ2-7, with 12 bases aligning to TRBD1. Per germline, CDR1 SEHNR and CDR2 FQNEAQ (reference sequence). V shed 5 bases, J shed 7 bases, and the junction held 9 bases outside the gene matches. This CDR3 has 15 amino acids. The DNA of the CDR3 is TGTGCCAGCAGCCCGCCGGGACAGGGGGCCGGGGAGCAGTACTTC. As protein: CASSPPGQGAGEQYF.

This clone was seen more than once but under ten times. The chain is built from TRBV2 and TRBJ1-5, with D possibly TRBD1 on 5 matching bases. The CDR3 totals 13 residues. Germline V gene lookup returns CDR1 SNHLY and CDR2 FYNNEI. Trimming took off 3 bases at V and 3 bases at J, with 6 bases between the two ends. The DNA of the CDR3 is TGTGCCAGCAGTGACAGGGCCAATCAGCCCCAGCATTTT. Its translation: CASSDRANQPQHF.

This chain uses TRBV27 with TRBJ2-3, with TRBD2 matching over 11 bases. V lost 6 bases to trimming and J lost 7 bases; unmatched junction nucleotides: 9. CDR1 is MNHEY and CDR2 is SMNVEV in the germline V gene (reference sequence). The length of the CDR3 is 15 residues. The CDR3: CASRTGTSGFNTQYF. The CDR3 nucleotides are TGTGCCAGCAGAACTGGGACTAGCGGTTTCAATACGCAGTATTTT.

This clone has just a few counts. The chain combines TRBV5-1 with TRBJ2-7; D is possibly TRBD1 (5 bases). Trimming took off 2 bases at V and 0 bases at J, with 12 bases between the two ends. This CDR3 is 15 amino acids long. Germline V gene sequence: CDR1 SGHRS, CDR2 YFSETQ. The CDR3 is CASSFSRGFSYEQYF. The CDR3 nucleotides read TGCGCCAGCAGCTTCAGTAGGGGTTTCTCCTACGAGCAGTACTTC.

The J gene is TRBJ1-1, the V gene TRBV19, with 8 bases lining up with TRBD1. Per the germline V gene, CDR1 is LNHDA and CDR2 is SQIVND (reference sequence). The V gene end was trimmed by 7 bases and the J gene end by 1 base; junction bases not matched to a gene: 5. CDR3 size: 14 residues. The CDR3 loop reads CASKIGQGNTEAFF. CDR3 nucleotides: TGTGCCAGTAAAATAGGACAGGGGAACACTGAAGCTTTCTTT.